Below are 10 T cell receptor beta chains sequenced from a single sample in a study of response to subunit inactivated influenza vaccine. Each CDR3 protein gets one entry after TCRdb re-called the RT-PCR reads with MiXCR. Among 250,000 to 350,000 distinct CDR3 sequences listed, about 20% were seen once. The sample consisted of PBMCs from blood, taken less than 22 months after vaccination. The receptors were sampled from a man aged 45 to 75 who received an inactivated influenza vaccine.

The CDR3 spells CASSLVGNPNEKLFF. CDR3 coding DNA: TGCGCCAGCAGCCTGGTCGGCAATCCGAATGAAAAACTGTTTTTT. V usage is TRBV5-1 and J usage is TRBJ1-4, with D unclear. V was trimmed by 4 bases and J by 5 bases, leaving 15 bases between them. The CDR3 consists of 15 residues. Per the germline V gene, CDR1 is SGHRS and CDR2 is YFSETQ. Complete variable domain (other parts from reference TRBV5-1 and TRBJ1-4): KAGVTQTPRYLIKTRGQQVTLSCSPISGHRSVSWYQQTPGQGLQFLFEYFSETQRNKGNFPGRFSGRQFSNSRSEMNVSTLELGDSALYLCASSLVGNPNEKLFFGSGTQLSVL.

The chain couples TRBV5-1 to TRBJ2-1; TRBD1 aligns across 7 bases. CDR1 and CDR2 from the germline V gene are SGHRS and YFSETQ. V trimming: 4 bases; J trimming: 3 bases; junction bases outside the gene matches: 4. The CDR3 spans 14 residues. The CDR3 loop reads CASSRDSSYNEQFF. In DNA form, the CDR3 reads TGCGCCAGCAGCCGGGACAGTAGCTACAATGAGCAGTTCTTC.

The chain employs TRBV12-3 or TRBV12-4 and TRBJ2-7; D is unresolved. CDR3 length equals 12 residues. Trimming cost V 6 bases and J 3 bases, with 9 bases left between them. The CDR3 region has the DNA TGTGCCAGCAGAACCGACGGCTACGAGCAGTACTTC. As protein: CASRTDGYEQYF.

This clonotype was detected ten times or more. The chain employs TRBV28 and TRBJ1-5; D is unresolved. Germline CDR1 is MDHEN and CDR2 is SYDVKM. The ends were cut back, 5 bases at V and 2 bases at J, with 13 bases in the middle. The CDR3 is made up of 15 amino acids. The CDR3 spells CASSLPPAGNQPQHF. CDR3 nucleotide sequence: TGTGCCAGCAGTCTCCCCCCCGCGGGCAATCAGCCCCAGCATTTT. The variable domain in full, with the rest retrieved from reference TRBV28 and TRBJ1-5, is DVKVTQSSRYLVKRTGEKVFLECVQDMDHENMFWYRQDPGLGLRLIYFSYDVKMKEKGDIPEGYSVSREKKERFSLILESASTNQTSMYLCASSLPPAGNQPQHFGDGTRLSIL.

This clonotype was seen ten or more times. The chain employs TRBV29-1 and TRBJ2-1; 16 bases match TRBD2. In germline, CDR1 is SQVTM, CDR2 ANQGSEA. This CDR3 contains 17 residues. V dropped 0 bases and J dropped 8; count of bases not matched to a gene: 7. CDR3 amino acids: CSVEDQGTSGRVHEQFF. The CDR3 DNA is TGCAGCGTTGAAGATCAAGGGACTAGCGGGAGGGTGCATGAGCAGTTCTTC.

This clonotype was counted only a few times. The chain has TRBV6-5 and TRBJ1-2, with D perhaps TRBD1 (5 bases). Germline assignment: CDR1 MNHEY and CDR2 SVGAGI. Trimming removed 2 bases from V and 8 bases from J, with 12 bases in between. The CDR3 sequence is 13 residues long. The CDR3 sequence: CASSYLRRDGYTF. CDR3 bases: TGTGCCAGCAGTTACCTGCGTAGGGACGGCTACACCTTC.

This clonotype was found a few times. The chain is built from TRBV28 and TRBJ1-2; D is unclear. V was trimmed by 8 bases and J by 3 bases, leaving 16 bases between them. CDR3 length: 14 amino acids. Germline CDR1 MDHEN, CDR2 SYDVKM. CDR3 protein: CASGPHRGYYGYTF. The DNA for the CDR3 is TGTGCCAGCGGCCCCCACAGAGGGTACTATGGCTACACCTTC.

This rearrangement joins TRBV5-6 to TRBJ2-3, with 9 bases matching TRBD1. The junction had 10 bases not matched to a gene; V was cut back by 4 bases and J by 4 bases. The CDR3 consists of 16 residues. Germline V gene data show CDR1 as SGHDT and CDR2 as YYEEEE. The CDR3 protein is CASSHTTGGFPDTQYF. In nucleotides, the CDR3 is TGTGCCAGCAGCCATACTACAGGGGGCTTTCCAGATACGCAGTATTTT.

This clonotype was seen only a few times. The chain employs TRBV4-1 and TRBJ1-2; the D gene is possibly TRBD1 (6 bases). This CDR3 is 16 amino acids long. Germline-derived CDR1 and CDR2 are MGHRA and YSYEKL. Trimming left V 1 base short and J 0 bases short, with 12 bases between. DNA of the CDR3: TGCGCCAGCAGCCAAGCCCGGACAGTTACTAACTATGGCTACACCTTC. Translation: CASSQARTVTNYGYTF.

The gene calls are TRBV11-3 and TRBJ1-6; D is unresolved. Trimming stripped 2 bases from V and 7 bases from J, with 6 bases between. The germline gives CDR1 SGHNT, CDR2 YENEEA. The CDR3 contains 13 residues. The CDR3 nucleotides read TGTGCCAGCAGCTTACACTTCAATTCACCCCTCCACTTT. As protein: CASSLHFNSPLHF.